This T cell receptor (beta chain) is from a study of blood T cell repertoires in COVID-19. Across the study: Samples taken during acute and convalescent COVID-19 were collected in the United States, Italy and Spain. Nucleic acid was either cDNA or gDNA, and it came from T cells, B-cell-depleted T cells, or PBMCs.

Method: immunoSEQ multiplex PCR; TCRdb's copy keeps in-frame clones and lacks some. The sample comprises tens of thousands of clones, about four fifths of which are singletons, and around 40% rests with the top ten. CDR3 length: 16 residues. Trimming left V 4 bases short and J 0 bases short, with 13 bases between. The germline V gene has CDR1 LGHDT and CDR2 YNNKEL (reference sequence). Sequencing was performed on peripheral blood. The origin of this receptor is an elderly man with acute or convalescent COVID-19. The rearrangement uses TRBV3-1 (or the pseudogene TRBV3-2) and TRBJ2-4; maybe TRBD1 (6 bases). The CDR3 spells CASSRAGELAKNIQYF. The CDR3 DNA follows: TGTGCCAGCAGCCGAGCAGGGGAACTAGCCAAAAACATTCAGTACTTC.